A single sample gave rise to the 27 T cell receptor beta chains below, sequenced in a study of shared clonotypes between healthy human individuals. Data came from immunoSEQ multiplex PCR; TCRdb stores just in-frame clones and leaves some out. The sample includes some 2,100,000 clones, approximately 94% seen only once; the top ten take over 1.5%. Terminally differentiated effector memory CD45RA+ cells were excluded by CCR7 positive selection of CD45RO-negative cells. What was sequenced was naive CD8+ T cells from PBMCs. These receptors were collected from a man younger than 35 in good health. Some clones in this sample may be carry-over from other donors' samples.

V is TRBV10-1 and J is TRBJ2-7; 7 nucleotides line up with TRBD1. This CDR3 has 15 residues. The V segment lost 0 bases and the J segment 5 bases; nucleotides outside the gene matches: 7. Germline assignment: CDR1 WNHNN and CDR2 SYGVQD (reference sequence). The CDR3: CASSESVTGIHEQYF. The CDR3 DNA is TGCGCCAGCAGTGAGTCGGTGACAGGGATCCACGAGCAGTACTTC.

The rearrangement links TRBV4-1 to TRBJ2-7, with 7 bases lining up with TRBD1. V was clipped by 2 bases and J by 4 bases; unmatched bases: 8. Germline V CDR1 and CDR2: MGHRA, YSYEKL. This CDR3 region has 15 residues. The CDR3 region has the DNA TGCGCCAGCAGCCAACCCGACAGGGCATCTTACGAGCAGTACTTC. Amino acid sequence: CASSQPDRASYEQYF.

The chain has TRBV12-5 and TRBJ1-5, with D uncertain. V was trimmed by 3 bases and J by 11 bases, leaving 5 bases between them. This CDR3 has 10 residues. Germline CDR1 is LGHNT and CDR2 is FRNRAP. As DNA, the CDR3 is TGTGCTAGTGGTTTCCTGGCCCAGCATTTT. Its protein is CASGFLAQHF.

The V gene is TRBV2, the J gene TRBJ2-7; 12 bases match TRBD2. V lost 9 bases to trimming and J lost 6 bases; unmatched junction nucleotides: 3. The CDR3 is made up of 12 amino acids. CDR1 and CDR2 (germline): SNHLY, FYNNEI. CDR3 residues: CASTSGRTEQYF. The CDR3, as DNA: TGTGCCAGTACTAGCGGGAGGACCGAGCAGTACTTC.

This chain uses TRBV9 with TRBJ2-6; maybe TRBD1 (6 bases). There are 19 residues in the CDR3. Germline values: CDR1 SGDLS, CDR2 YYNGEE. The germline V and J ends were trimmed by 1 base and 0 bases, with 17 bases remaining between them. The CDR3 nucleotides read TGTGCCAGCAGCGTATATTGGGACAAGGGGACCTCTGGGGCCAACGTCCTGACTTTC. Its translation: CASSVYWDKGTSGANVLTF.

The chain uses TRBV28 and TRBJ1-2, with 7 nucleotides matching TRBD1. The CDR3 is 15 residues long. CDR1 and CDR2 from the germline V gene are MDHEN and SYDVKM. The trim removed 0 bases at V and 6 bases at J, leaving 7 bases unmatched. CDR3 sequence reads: CASSLWGWTGDGYTF. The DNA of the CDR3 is TGTGCCAGCAGTTTATGGGGATGGACAGGAGATGGCTACACCTTC.

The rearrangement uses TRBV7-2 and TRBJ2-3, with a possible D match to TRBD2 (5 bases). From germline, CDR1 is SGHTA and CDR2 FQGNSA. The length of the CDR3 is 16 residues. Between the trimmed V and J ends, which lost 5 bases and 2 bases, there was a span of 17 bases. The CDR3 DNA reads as TGTGCCAGCAGCCAACCTAGCAATCCTTCCACAGATACGCAGTATTTT. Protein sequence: CASSQPSNPSTDTQYF.

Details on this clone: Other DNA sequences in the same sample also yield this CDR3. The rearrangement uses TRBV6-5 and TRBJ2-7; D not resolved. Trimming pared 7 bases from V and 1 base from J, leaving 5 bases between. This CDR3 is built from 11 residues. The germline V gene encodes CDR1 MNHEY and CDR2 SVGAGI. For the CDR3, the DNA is TGTGCCAGCACAGGTTCCTACGAGCAGTACTTC. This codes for CASTGSYEQYF.

The CDR3 region is CASSLSTGALFNYGYTF. The CDR3 DNA reads as TGTGCCAGCAGCCTCTCAACAGGGGCCCTCTTTAACTATGGCTACACCTTC. The rearrangement joins TRBV11-2 to TRBJ1-2; TRBD1 matches 7 bases. The CDR3 runs 17 residues. Germline V CDR1 and CDR2: SGHAT, FQNNGV. V lost 5 bases to trimming and J lost 1 base; unmatched junction nucleotides: 13.

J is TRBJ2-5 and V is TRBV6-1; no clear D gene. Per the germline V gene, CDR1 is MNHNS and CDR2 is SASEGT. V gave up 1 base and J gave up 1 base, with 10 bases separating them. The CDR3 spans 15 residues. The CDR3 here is CASSEGIVSQETQYF. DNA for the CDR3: TGTGCCAGCAGTGAAGGTATTGTCAGCCAAGAGACCCAGTACTTC.

The CDR3 nucleotides are TGTGCCAGCAGCAGGGTGGGCAGGATCAATCAGCCCCAGCATTTT. Its translation is CASSRVGRINQPQHF. The chain employs TRBV21-1 and TRBJ1-5; the table's TRBD1 call for D was not verified on the DNA. TRBV21-1 corresponds to a pseudogene. The CDR3 spans 15 residues.

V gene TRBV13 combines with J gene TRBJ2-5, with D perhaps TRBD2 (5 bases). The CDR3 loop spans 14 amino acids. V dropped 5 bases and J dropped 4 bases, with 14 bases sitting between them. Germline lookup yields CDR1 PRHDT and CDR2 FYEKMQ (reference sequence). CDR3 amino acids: CASSPWNRGETQYF. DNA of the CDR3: TGTGCCAGCAGCCCATGGAATCGGGGAGAGACCCAGTACTTC.

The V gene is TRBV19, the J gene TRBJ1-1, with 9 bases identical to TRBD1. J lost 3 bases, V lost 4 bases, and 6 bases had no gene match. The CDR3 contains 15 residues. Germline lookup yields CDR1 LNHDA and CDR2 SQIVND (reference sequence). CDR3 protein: CASSTLGQGYTEAFF. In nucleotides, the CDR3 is TGTGCCAGTAGTACCTTAGGACAGGGGTACACTGAAGCTTTCTTT.

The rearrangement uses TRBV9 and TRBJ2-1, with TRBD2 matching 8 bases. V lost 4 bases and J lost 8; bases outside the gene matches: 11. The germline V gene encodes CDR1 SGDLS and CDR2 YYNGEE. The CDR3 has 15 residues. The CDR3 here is CASSPSGRGVDEQFF. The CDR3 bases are TGTGCCAGCAGCCCGAGCGGGAGAGGTGTTGATGAGCAGTTCTTC. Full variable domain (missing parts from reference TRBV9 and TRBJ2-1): DSGVTQTPKHLITATGQRVTLRCSPRSGDLSVYWYQQSLDQGLQFLIQYYNGEERAKGNILERFSAQQFPDLHSELNLSSLELGDSALYFCASSPSGRGVDEQFFGPGTRLTVL.

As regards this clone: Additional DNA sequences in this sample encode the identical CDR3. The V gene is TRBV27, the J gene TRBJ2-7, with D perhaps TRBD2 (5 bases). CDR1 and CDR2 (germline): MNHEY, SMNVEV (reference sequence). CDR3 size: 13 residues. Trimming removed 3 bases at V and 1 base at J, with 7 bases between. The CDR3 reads CASSFAGSYEQYF. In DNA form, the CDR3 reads TGTGCCAGCAGTTTCGCGGGTTCCTACGAGCAGTACTTC.

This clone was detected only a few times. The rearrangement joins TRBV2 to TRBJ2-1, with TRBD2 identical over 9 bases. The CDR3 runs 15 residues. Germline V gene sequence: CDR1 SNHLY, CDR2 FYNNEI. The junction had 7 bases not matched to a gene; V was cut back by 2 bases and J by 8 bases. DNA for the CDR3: TGTGCCAGCAGTGAATCCAGCGGGAGGTCCTATGAGCAGTTCTTC. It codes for CASSESSGRSYEQFF.

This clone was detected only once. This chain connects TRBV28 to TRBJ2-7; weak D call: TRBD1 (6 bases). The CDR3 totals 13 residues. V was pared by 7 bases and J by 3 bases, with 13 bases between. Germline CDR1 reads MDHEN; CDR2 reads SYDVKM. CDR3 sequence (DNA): TGTGCCAGCACCCAGAGGGGGTACTACGAGCAGTACTTC. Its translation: CASTQRGYYEQYF.

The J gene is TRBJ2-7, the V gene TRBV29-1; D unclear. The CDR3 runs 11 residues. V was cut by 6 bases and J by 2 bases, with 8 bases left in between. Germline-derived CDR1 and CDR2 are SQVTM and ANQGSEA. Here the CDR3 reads CSVRSAYEQYF. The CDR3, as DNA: TGCAGCGTCCGCTCAGCCTACGAGCAGTACTTC.

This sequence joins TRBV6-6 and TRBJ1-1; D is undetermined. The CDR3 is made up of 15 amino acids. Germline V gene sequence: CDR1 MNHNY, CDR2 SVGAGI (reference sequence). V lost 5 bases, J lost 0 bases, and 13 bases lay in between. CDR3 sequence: CASSPPVGMNTEAFF. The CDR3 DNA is TGTGCCAGCAGTCCCCCGGTAGGGATGAACACTGAAGCTTTCTTT.

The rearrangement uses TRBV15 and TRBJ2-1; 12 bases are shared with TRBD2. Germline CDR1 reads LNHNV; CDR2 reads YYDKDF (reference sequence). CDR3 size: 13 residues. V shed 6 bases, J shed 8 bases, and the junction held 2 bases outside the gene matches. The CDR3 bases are TGTGCCACCAGGCTAGCGGGAGGGGATGAGCAGTTCTTC. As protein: CATRLAGGDEQFF.

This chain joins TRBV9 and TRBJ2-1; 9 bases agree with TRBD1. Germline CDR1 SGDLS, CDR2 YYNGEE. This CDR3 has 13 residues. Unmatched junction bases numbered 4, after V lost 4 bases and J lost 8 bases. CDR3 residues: CASSLGQGDEQFF. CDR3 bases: TGTGCCAGCAGCTTGGGACAGGGCGATGAGCAGTTCTTC.

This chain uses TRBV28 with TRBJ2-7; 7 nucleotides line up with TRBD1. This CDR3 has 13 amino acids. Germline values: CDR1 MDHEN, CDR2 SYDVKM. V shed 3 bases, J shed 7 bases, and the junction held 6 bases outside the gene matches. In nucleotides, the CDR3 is TGTGCCAGCAGTTTCGAAAGGGGGCGGGAGCAGTACTTC. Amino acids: CASSFERGREQYF.

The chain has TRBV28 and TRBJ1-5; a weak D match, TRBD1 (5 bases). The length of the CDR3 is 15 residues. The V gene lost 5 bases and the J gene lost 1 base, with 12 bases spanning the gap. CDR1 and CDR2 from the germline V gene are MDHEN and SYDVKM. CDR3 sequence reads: CASSLGAGSNQPQHF. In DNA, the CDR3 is TGTGCCAGCAGTCTAGGGGCGGGAAGCAATCAGCCCCAGCATTTT.

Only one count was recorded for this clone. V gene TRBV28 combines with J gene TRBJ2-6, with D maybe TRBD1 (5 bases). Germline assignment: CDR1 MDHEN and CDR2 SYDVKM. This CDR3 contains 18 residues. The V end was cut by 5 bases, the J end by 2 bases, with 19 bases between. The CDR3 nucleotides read TGTGCCAGCAGTCCCTACCCGGACACGGAGACTGGGGCCAACGTCCTGACTTTC. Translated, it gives CASSPYPDTETGANVLTF.

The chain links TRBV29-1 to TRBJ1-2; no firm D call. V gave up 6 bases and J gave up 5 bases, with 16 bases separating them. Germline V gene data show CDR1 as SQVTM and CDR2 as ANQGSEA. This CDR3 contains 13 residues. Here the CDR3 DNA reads TGCAGCGTGGCGGGAGGATTCAGATATGGCTACACCTTC. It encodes CSVAGGFRYGYTF.

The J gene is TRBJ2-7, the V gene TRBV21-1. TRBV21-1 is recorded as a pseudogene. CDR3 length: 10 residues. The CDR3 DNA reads TGTGCCAGCAGTGACCACGAGCAGTACTTC. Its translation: CASSDHEQYF.

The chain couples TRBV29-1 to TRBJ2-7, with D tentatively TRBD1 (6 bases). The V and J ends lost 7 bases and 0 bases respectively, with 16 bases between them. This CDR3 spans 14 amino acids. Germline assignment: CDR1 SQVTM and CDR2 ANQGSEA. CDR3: CSAVDRRSSYEQYF. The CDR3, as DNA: TGCAGCGCCGTTGACAGGAGGAGCTCCTACGAGCAGTACTTC.